What follows are 25 T cell receptor beta chains derived from one specimen sequenced in a study of identifying expanded T cells in peripheral blood. Clones were sequenced by immunoSEQ multiplex PCR, and TCRdb holds only the in-frame ones, with some missing. Counted here are about 89,000 clones, approximately 84% occurring once; the ten biggest clones make up around 6%. Material: blood. All receptors derive from a person aged 18-69 years in good health.

V gene TRBV14 combines with J gene TRBJ2-7; D may be TRBD1 (5 bases). The CDR3 loop spans 12 amino acids. The V gene lost 5 bases and the J gene lost 3 bases, with 8 bases spanning the gap. Looked up from germline, CDR1 is SGHDN and CDR2 is FVKESK. CDR3 sequence: CASSSQGYEQYF. Written as DNA, the CDR3 is TGTGCCAGCAGCTCCCAGGGCTACGAGCAGTACTTC.

The chain joins TRBV5-1 to TRBJ1-6, with 8 bases identical to TRBD1. This CDR3 has 19 residues. V trimming: 3 bases; J trimming: 7 bases; junction bases outside the gene matches: 18. Per germline, CDR1 SGHRS and CDR2 YFSETQ. CDR3 protein: CASSSRDRLSQIRNSPLHF. CDR3 coding DNA: TGCGCCAGCAGCTCCCGGGACAGGCTCTCGCAAATTAGGAATTCACCCCTCCACTTT.

The gene calls are TRBV2 and TRBJ1-2; D unresolved. CDR3 size: 15 residues. Germline CDR1 SNHLY, CDR2 FYNNEI. V was trimmed by 1 base and J by 0 bases, leaving 9 bases between them. The CDR3 spells CASSEVDPANYGYTF. As DNA, the CDR3 is TGTGCCAGCAGTGAAGTTGACCCTGCTAACTATGGCTACACCTTC.

The chain recombines TRBV6-5 with TRBJ1-1; 7 bases line up with TRBD1. V lost 2 bases and J lost 1; bases outside the gene matches: 4. The CDR3 loop spans 15 amino acids. CDR1 and CDR2 (germline): MNHEY, SVGAGI. CDR3 nucleotides: TGTGCCAGCAGTTACAAGTACAGGGGGAACACTGAAGCTTTCTTT. It is translated as CASSYKYRGNTEAFF.

The chain employs TRBV27 and TRBJ1-2, with TRBD1 matching 9 bases. The CDR3 runs 18 residues. Germline V gene sequence: CDR1 MNHEY, CDR2 SMNVEV (reference sequence). J gave up 4 bases and V 5 bases, and 17 bases lay outside the gene matches. The CDR3, as DNA: TGTGCCAGCAGTCGCCTAGACTTTAGACAGGGGGAGGCCTATGGCTACACCTTC. It translates to CASSRLDFRQGEAYGYTF.

V and J are TRBV15 and TRBJ2-5, with 7 bases matching TRBD1. Germline V gene sequence: CDR1 LNHNV, CDR2 YYDKDF (reference sequence). V dropped 5 bases and J dropped 0; count of bases not matched to a gene: 3. CDR3 length: 14 residues. The CDR3 sequence: CATSPGQYQETQYF. The CDR3, as DNA: TGTGCCACCAGCCCGGGACAGTACCAAGAGACCCAGTACTTC.

CDR3: CASSQQYLNEQYF. The CDR3 DNA is TGTGCCAGCAGTCAACAGTATTTGAATGAGCAGTACTTC. V gene TRBV28 combines with J gene TRBJ2-7; D not certain. V lost 5 bases and J 7 bases, leaving 15 bases between the germline ends. This CDR3 contains 13 residues. Germline loops: CDR1 MDHEN, CDR2 SYDVKM.

The count of this clone is one. V usage is TRBV19 and J usage is TRBJ1-5; 12 bases map to TRBD1. The CDR3 is 15 residues long. The V segment lost 8 bases and the J segment 8 bases; nucleotides outside the gene matches: 10. Germline V lookup: CDR1 LNHDA, CDR2 SQIVND (reference sequence). CDR3 residues: CASGNGTGGSKPQHF. The DNA for the CDR3 is TGTGCCAGTGGAAACGGGACAGGGGGCTCGAAGCCCCAGCATTTT.

This clone was observed a single time. The chain has TRBV30 and TRBJ2-4; TRBD1 is a possible D gene (7 bases). The CDR3 is 15 residues long. Germline-derived CDR1 and CDR2 are GTSNPN and SVGIG (reference sequence). V lost 4 bases to trimming and J lost 2 bases, with 15 bases between them. Written as DNA, the CDR3 is TGTGCCTGGAAAAGGAGGGGGCTAACCAAAAACATTCAGTACTTC. Encoded protein: CAWKRRGLTKNIQYF.

This clone was seen just once. The J gene is TRBJ1-4, the V gene TRBV5-6, with D tentatively TRBD1 (6 bases). The germline V gene encodes CDR1 SGHDT and CDR2 YYEEEE. This CDR3 is built from 15 residues. Deletions cut 2 bases from V and 7 bases from J, with 15 bases between. The CDR3 spells CASSFDRDIPEKLFF. The CDR3 DNA is TGTGCCAGCAGCTTCGACCGGGACATCCCTGAAAAACTGTTTTTT.

J is TRBJ1-2 and V is TRBV28; no reliable D call. The CDR3 is 14 residues long. Germline assignment: CDR1 MDHEN and CDR2 SYDVKM. V shed 7 bases and J shed 8 bases, with 20 bases lying between them. This chain's CDR3 is CASTPVQVGLGYTF. The CDR3 DNA sequence: TGTGCCAGCACCCCGGTGCAGGTTGGACTAGGCTACACCTTC.

The chain carries TRBV7-9 and TRBJ1-3; D call uncertain. Germline CDR1 and CDR2: SEHNR and FQNEAQ (reference sequence). V was clipped by 6 bases and J by 3 bases, with 12 bases between them. The length of the CDR3 is 14 residues. The CDR3 loop is CASRQALFGNTIYF. The DNA for the CDR3 is TGTGCCAGCAGGCAGGCACTTTTTGGAAACACCATATATTTT. Full variable domain (remainder filled in from reference TRBV7-9 and TRBJ1-3): DTGVSQNPRHKITKRGQNVTFRCDPISEHNRLYWYRQTLGQGPEFLTYFQNEAQLEKSRLLSDRFSAERPKGSFSTLEIQRTEQGDSAMYLCASRQALFGNTIYFGEGSWLTVV.

V is TRBV9 and J is TRBJ1-1; D uncertain. V lost 2 bases, J lost 9 bases, and 17 bases lay in between. Germline-derived CDR1 and CDR2 are SGDLS and YYNGEE. The CDR3 has 14 residues. The CDR3 nucleotides are TGTGCCAGCAGCGTCAGTTTTCAGGATCCTCAAGCTTTCTTT. It encodes CASSVSFQDPQAFF. The full variable domain, its missing parts supplied by reference TRBV9 and TRBJ1-1, is DSGVTQTPKHLITATGQRVTLRCSPRSGDLSVYWYQQSLDQGLQFLIQYYNGEERAKGNILERFSAQQFPDLHSELNLSSLELGDSALYFCASSVSFQDPQAFFGQGTRLTVV.

This clone was picked up one time. V is TRBV5-1 and J is TRBJ1-4, with 7 bases fitting TRBD1. Germline values: CDR1 SGHRS, CDR2 YFSETQ. The ends lost 1 base at V and 8 bases at J; junction bases unmatched: 2. The CDR3 covers 13 residues. The CDR3 is CASSLNRGEKLFF. CDR3 DNA: TGCGCCAGCAGCTTGAACAGGGGCGAAAAACTGTTTTTT. Together with reference TRBV5-1 and TRBJ1-4, the CDR3 gives the full variable domain: KAGVTQTPRYLIKTRGQQVTLSCSPISGHRSVSWYQQTPGQGLQFLFEYFSETQRNKGNFPGRFSGRQFSNSRSEMNVSTLELGDSALYLCASSLNRGEKLFFGSGTQLSVL.

This clone was seen just once. The chain recombines TRBV5-5 with TRBJ2-5; the D is unclear. The germline V gene has CDR1 SGHKS and CDR2 YYEKEE (reference sequence). V shed 0 bases and J shed 2 bases, with 5 bases lying between them. The CDR3 consists of 13 residues. The CDR3 region has the DNA TGTGCCAGCAGCTTGGAGGAACAAGAGACCCAGTACTTC. It encodes CASSLEEQETQYF. Full variable domain (missing parts from reference TRBV5-5 and TRBJ2-5): DAGVTQSPTHLIKTRGQQVTLRCSPISGHKSVSWYQQVLGQGPQFIFQYYEKEERGRGNFPDRFSARQFPNYSSELNVNALLLGDSALYLCASSLEEQETQYFGPGTRLLVL.

The chain recombines TRBV5-4 with TRBJ1-2; D gene uncertain. Trimming removed 5 bases at V and 8 bases at J, with 16 bases between. CDR1 and CDR2 (germline): SGHNT, YYREEE (reference sequence). The CDR3 spans 13 residues. The CDR3 DNA follows: TGTGCCAGCAGTCGCGACTCAACTAGCGGCTACACCTTC. The encoded protein is CASSRDSTSGYTF.

This rearrangement joins TRBV7-6 to TRBJ2-1; tentatively, D is TRBD1 (6 bases). Per the germline V gene, CDR1 is SGHVS and CDR2 is FNYEAQ. Trimming shortened V by 0 bases and J by 9 bases, and 21 bases separated the two germline ends. There are 17 residues in the CDR3. In DNA form, the CDR3 reads TGTGCCAGCAGCTTAGCGCCGAGGACAGCTAGAGGGGGTGAGCAGTTCTTC. This translates into CASSLAPRTARGGEQFF.

V gene TRBV5-1 combines with J gene TRBJ2-7; 8 bases agree with TRBD1. CDR1 is SGHRS and CDR2 is YFSETQ in the germline V gene. V was pared by 4 bases and J by 1 base, with 7 bases of the junction left unmatched. The CDR3 has 15 residues. The CDR3 sequence: CASSPRQGSSYEQYF. CDR3 sequence (DNA): TGCGCCAGCAGCCCCAGACAGGGGTCTTCCTACGAGCAGTACTTC.

The rearrangement joins TRBV5-1 to TRBJ1-4; 11 positions match TRBD1. CDR1 and CDR2 from the germline V gene are SGHRS and YFSETQ. Unmatched junction bases numbered 6, after V lost 3 bases and J lost 8 bases. The CDR3 has 15 residues. The CDR3 nucleotides are TGCGCCAGCAGCTCGGGGACAGGGGGGAGCGAAAAACTGTTTTTT. It encodes CASSSGTGGSEKLFF.

The rearrangement links TRBV4-1 to TRBJ2-7; D may match TRBD1 or TRBD2 (5 bases each). With 4 bases removed from V and 1 base from J, the gap between germline ends came to 11 bases. The CDR3 is 14 residues long. CDR1 and CDR2 from the germline V gene are MGHRA and YSYEKL. CDR3 region: CASSRGRGSYEQYF. DNA of the CDR3: TGCGCCAGCAGCCGGGGACGGGGATCCTACGAGCAGTACTTC.

The chain couples TRBV19 to TRBJ2-2; 8 bases agree with TRBD2. Germline lookup yields CDR1 LNHDA and CDR2 SQIVND (reference sequence). The CDR3 is 13 amino acids. V lost 3 bases, J lost 14 bases, and 8 bases stayed unmatched. The CDR3 spells CASSINTAGGLFF. The CDR3 DNA follows: TGTGCCAGTAGTATTAATACGGCGGGAGGTCTGTTTTTT.

CDR3 amino acids: CASSEPTGFYLQEQYF. CDR3 nucleotides: TGTGCCAGCAGTGAGCCCACGGGTTTTTATTTGCAGGAGCAGTACTTC. The rearrangement joins TRBV2 to TRBJ2-7, with D hard to call. The CDR3 has 16 residues. Trimming pared 3 bases from V and 7 bases from J, leaving 22 bases between. Germline V CDR1 and CDR2: SNHLY, FYNNEI. The whole variable domain, remainder taken from reference TRBV2 and TRBJ2-7, is EPEVTQTPSHQVTQMGQEVILRCVPISNHLYFYWYRQILGQKVEFLVSFYNNEISEKSEIFDDQFSVERPDGSNFTLKIRSTKLEDSAMYFCASSEPTGFYLQEQYFGPGTRLTVT.

There are a few counts of this clone. The CDR3 here is CASRIGQGTDTQYF. The CDR3 nucleotides read TGCGCCAGCAGAATAGGACAGGGCACAGATACGCAGTATTTT. The chain links TRBV5-1 to TRBJ2-3; TRBD1 aligns across 7 bases. The junction had 4 bases not matched to a gene; V was cut back by 5 bases and J by 1 base. The V gene's germline CDR1 is SGHRS and CDR2 YFSETQ. This CDR3 spans 14 amino acids.

This clone occurred once. This rearrangement joins TRBV11-3 to TRBJ2-3; D call uncertain. V was cut by 6 bases and J by 4 bases, with 8 bases left in between. CDR3 length equals 12 residues. Looked up from germline, CDR1 is SGHNT and CDR2 is YENEEA. CDR3 loop: CASSDNADTQYF. The CDR3 DNA is TGTGCCAGCAGTGATAACGCAGATACGCAGTATTTT. The whole variable domain, filled in from reference TRBV11-3 and TRBJ2-3, reads EAGVVQSPRYKIIEKKQPVAFWCNPISGHNTLYWYLQNLGQGPELLIRYENEEAVDDSQLPKDRFSAERLKGVDSTLKIQPAELGDSAVYLCASSDNADTQYFGPGTRLTVL.

This chain joins TRBV6-6 and TRBJ2-7; 8 bases fit TRBD1. Germline V gene sequence: CDR1 MNHNY, CDR2 SVGAGI (reference sequence). The CDR3 runs 14 residues. With 7 bases clipped from V and 2 bases from J, the junction kept 7 bases outside the gene matches. The CDR3 DNA is TGTGCCAGCACCGGACAGGGCAAAACCTACGAGCAGTACTTC. Protein: CASTGQGKTYEQYF.